This T cell receptor beta chain was captured by sequencing in a study of regulatory T cells in long-lasting Graves disease. General study results and limits: Among persistent patients, a larger number of public clonotypes were shared (approximately 3,000) than among newly diagnosed patients (roughly 970). Persistent disease favored TRBV28, TRBJ1-2 and TRBJ2-5. Owing to a sample size that was small, accuracy may have been reduced.

Time point meaning: persistent/refractory GD, antithyroid drugs over 5 years with positive TRAb. PBMC-extracted RNA yielded the TCR library. The EDTA tubes were filled with 7 to 9.5 milliliters of drawn peripheral blood. Construction of the TCR beta libraries employed iRepertoire HTBI primers in conjunction with Arm-PCR of CDR3 regions. TCRdb used MiXCR to reprocess the multiplex PCR reads, holding one entry per CDR3 protein. The sample records hundreds of thousands of distinct CDR3 sequences, roughly 21% being singletons. The sample holds a few counts of this clonotype. Its specificity is not known. CDR1 and CDR2 from the germline V gene are SGHTA and FQGNSA. V dropped 5 bases and J dropped 4 bases, with 18 bases sitting between them. The CDR3 has 15 residues.

Sequencing used peripheral blood mononuclear cells (PBMCs), obtained when the disease was refractory, from a patient treated with antithyroid drugs. This clonotype was obtained from a female donor with Graves disease. V gene TRBV7-2 combines with J gene TRBJ2-7; D is possibly TRBD1 (5 bases). This CDR3 is CASSRSSQAVYEQYF. The CDR3 region has the DNA TGTGCCAGCAGCCGGTCTTCACAGGCCGTTTACGAGCAGTACTTC. Based on the CDR3 plus reference TRBV7-2 and TRBJ2-7, the full variable domain is GAGVSQSPSNKVTEKGKDVELRCDPISGHTALYWYRQSLGQGLEFLIYFQGNSAPDKSGLPSDRFSAERTGGSVSTLTIQRTQQEDSAVYLCASSRSSQAVYEQYFGPGTRLTVT.